The 14 T cell receptor beta chains presented below share a single source sample, sequenced in a study of PD-1 blockade in classical Hodgkin lymphoma. Each of the patients experienced relapse following autologous stem cell transplantation, and their brentuximab vedotin exposure differed. Data came from immunoSEQ multiplex PCR; TCRdb stores just in-frame clones and leaves some out. The top ten hold 9% to 15% of the sample, which has about 97,000 clones, approximately 88% seen once. The specimen comprised peripheral blood mononuclear cells (PBMCs), sampled at baseline. All receptors derive from a human donor with classical Hodgkin lymphoma.

V gene TRBV6-5 combines with J gene TRBJ2-2; 7 positions agree with TRBD1. CDR3 length: 15 residues. J gave up 4 bases and V 9 bases, and 11 bases lay outside the gene matches. CDR1 is MNHEY and CDR2 is SVGAGI in the germline V gene. For the CDR3, the DNA is TGTGCCAGTTCCAACAGGGGTAAAGGCACCGGGGAGCTGTTTTTT. This codes for CASSNRGKGTGELFF.

This chain joins TRBV5-6 and TRBJ2-1; D may correspond to TRBD1 or TRBD2 (6 bases each). CDR3 length: 15 amino acids. The V and J ends lost 1 base and 3 bases respectively, with 11 bases between them. CDR1 is SGHDT and CDR2 is YYEEEE in the germline V gene. CDR3 residues: CASSLNGGNYNEQFF. CDR3 bases: TGTGCCAGCAGCTTGAACGGGGGCAACTACAATGAGCAGTTCTTC.

Only one count was recorded for this clone. The chain joins TRBV28 to TRBJ2-7; 7 bases line up with TRBD1. The CDR3 extends over 14 amino acids. Germline loops: CDR1 MDHEN, CDR2 SYDVKM. Losses at the gene ends were 8 bases for V and 3 bases for J; bases not matched to a gene: 10. CDR3 loop: CASSTTGKFYEQYF. The DNA of the CDR3 is TGTGCCAGCTCCACGACAGGGAAATTCTACGAGCAGTACTTC.

This sequence joins TRBV19 and TRBJ2-7, with a possible D match to TRBD2 (6 bases). The CDR3 consists of 15 residues. Per the germline V gene, CDR1 is LNHDA and CDR2 is SQIVND (reference sequence). Trimming stripped 8 bases from V and 0 bases from J, with 17 bases between. CDR3 nucleotide sequence: TGTGCCAGTTCCGAAGAGGGGAGGAGCTCCTACGAGCAGTACTTC. Translation: CASSEEGRSSYEQYF.

The chain is built from TRBV28 and TRBJ1-2; 7 bases are shared with TRBD1. CDR1 and CDR2 from the germline V gene are MDHEN and SYDVKM. V shed 7 bases and J 3 bases; nucleotides not matched to a gene: 8. The CDR3 runs to 14 residues. CDR3 bases: TGTGCCAGCACCGTGCAGGGGGTTTACTATGGCTACACCTTC. Amino acids: CASTVQGVYYGYTF.

This clone has just one count. The V gene is TRBV10-3, the J gene TRBJ2-3; D possibly uses TRBD1 or TRBD2 (5 bases each). CDR1 and CDR2 (germline): ENHRY, SYGVKD. This CDR3 region has 13 residues. Trimming left V 9 bases short and J 6 bases short, with 16 bases between. CDR3 in DNA: TGTGCCATGGGACCCAAATCGACGGATACGCAGTATTTT. This codes for CAMGPKSTDTQYF.

The CDR3 DNA sequence: TGCGCCAGCAGCTTAGTCGGGGACTATGGCTACACCTTC. This codes for CASSLVGDYGYTF. V gene TRBV5-1 combines with J gene TRBJ1-2; D not resolved. V lost 2 bases, J lost 3 bases, and 8 bases lay in between. This CDR3 spans 13 amino acids. Germline assignment: CDR1 SGHRS and CDR2 YFSETQ.

This clone showed up just a few times. The chain carries TRBV19 and TRBJ1-1; 10 bases align to TRBD1. The trim removed 5 bases at V and 1 base at J, leaving 4 bases unmatched. CDR1 and CDR2 (germline): LNHDA, SQIVND (reference sequence). This CDR3 is built from 15 residues. DNA for the CDR3: TGTGCCAGTAGTCCCCGGACAGGGGGGAACACTGAAGCTTTCTTT. Protein sequence: CASSPRTGGNTEAFF.

This chain uses TRBV7-2 with TRBJ2-5; D possibly uses TRBD1 or TRBD2 (5 bases each). Germline values: CDR1 SGHTA, CDR2 FQGNSA. Trimming stripped 5 bases from V and 8 bases from J, with 15 bases between. The CDR3 totals 13 residues. In nucleotides, the CDR3 is TGTGCCAGCAGCCTGCAGGTCGGGGACACCCAGTACTTC. Amino acid sequence: CASSLQVGDTQYF.

The table lists this clone with a count of one. In nucleotides, the CDR3 is TGCGCCAGCAGTGAATTACCTAGCGGAAGGGGGATAGATACGCAGTATTTT. Translating it yields CASSELPSGRGIDTQYF. V usage is TRBV10-2 and J usage is TRBJ2-3; D perhaps matches TRBD2 (7 bases). The ends were cut back, 3 bases at V and 5 bases at J, with 21 bases in the middle. This CDR3 contains 17 residues. Germline CDR1 is WSHSY and CDR2 is SAAADI.

The chain joins TRBV7-3 to TRBJ2-7; D is ambiguous. This CDR3 spans 14 amino acids. Germline V gives CDR1 SGHTA, CDR2 FQGTGA. V was shortened by 5 bases and J by 0 bases, with 11 bases between the two germline ends. In nucleotides, the CDR3 is TGTGCCAGCAGCCAAGACGGAAGCTCCTACGAGCAGTACTTC. The encoded protein is CASSQDGSSYEQYF.

The sample holds one count of this clone. V is TRBV7-2 and J is TRBJ2-7; TRBD1 is a possible D gene (5 bases). With 0 bases removed from V and 2 bases from J, the gap between germline ends came to 14 bases. Germline assignment: CDR1 SGHTA and CDR2 FQGNSA. The CDR3 extends over 16 amino acids. The CDR3, as DNA: TGTGCCAGCAGCTTAGCCTCGTTGGGCAGGGCCTACGAGCAGTACTTC. It translates to CASSLASLGRAYEQYF.

This chain uses TRBV6-6 with TRBJ2-3; D might be TRBD1 (5 bases). Trimming pared 7 bases from V and 5 bases from J, leaving 16 bases between. The length of the CDR3 is 14 residues. The germline V gene encodes CDR1 MNHNY and CDR2 SVGAGI (reference sequence). This CDR3 reads CASKLQGSGDTQYF. CDR3 DNA sequence: TGTGCCAGCAAACTTCAGGGTTCCGGAGATACGCAGTATTTT.

The gene calls are TRBV11-2 and TRBJ2-1, with 10 bases matching TRBD2. The trim removed 5 bases at V and 2 bases at J, leaving 6 bases unmatched. The CDR3 has 16 residues. CDR1 is SGHAT and CDR2 is FQNNGV in the germline V gene. The CDR3 bases are TGTGCCAGCAGCATCCTACTAGCGGGAACCTACAATGAGCAGTTCTTC. Amino acids: CASSILLAGTYNEQFF.